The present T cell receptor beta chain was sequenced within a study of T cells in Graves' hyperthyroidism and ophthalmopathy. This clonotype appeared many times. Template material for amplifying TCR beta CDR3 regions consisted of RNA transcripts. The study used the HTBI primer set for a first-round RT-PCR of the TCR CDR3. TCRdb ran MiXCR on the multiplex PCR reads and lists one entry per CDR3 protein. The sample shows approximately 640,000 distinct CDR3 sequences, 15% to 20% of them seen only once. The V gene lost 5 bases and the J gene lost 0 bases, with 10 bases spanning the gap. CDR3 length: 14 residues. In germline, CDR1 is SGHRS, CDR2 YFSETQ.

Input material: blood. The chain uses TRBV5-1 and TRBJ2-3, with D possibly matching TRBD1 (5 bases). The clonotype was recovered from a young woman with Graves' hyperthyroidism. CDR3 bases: TGCGCCAGCAGTTCTGGACATAGCACAGATACGCAGTATTTT. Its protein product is CASSSGHSTDTQYF.